This T cell receptor (beta chain) comes out of a study of T cell clusters in autoimmune cytopenias. Findings and limits, study-wide: TRB repertoire shifts in secondary cytopenia and chronic lymphocytic leukemia mostly reflected lymphoma, not autoimmunity.

This CDR3 is 14 amino acids long. One tube held mixed TRB-A and TRB-B primer pools for touch-down PCR. TCRdb reprocessed the multiplex PCR reads and reports one entry per CDR3 protein, with no DNA. This listing includes under 8,500 distinct CDR3 sequences. A note on this clonotype: Its matching antigen is unknown.

Each sample's input was 200 to 300 ng genomic DNA, 35,000 to 40,000 genome equivalents. The V and J genes are TRBV12-3 or TRBV12-4 and TRBJ1-2. The sample consisted of peripheral blood. The TCR comes from a human donor with an autoimmune cytopenia or autoimmune hepatitis (not recorded which). Here the CDR3 reads CASSPRRGGYGYTF.